This TCR beta chain was recovered during a study of control samples from healthy donors and cancer patients. This clone appeared a few times. The CDR3 has 15 residues. The V and J ends lost 5 bases and 6 bases, in that order; junction bases with no gene match: 7. The germline V gene encodes CDR1 SGHTA and CDR2 FQGNSA. Clones were read by immunoSEQ multiplex PCR, and TCRdb kept only the in-frame ones, dropping some. This sample yields roughly 43,000 clones, of which over 75% are seen a single time; more than 8.5% belongs to the top ten. The chain has TRBV7-2 and TRBJ2-3; 11 positions agree with TRBD2. The sample was PBMCs. The sequence was obtained from an older woman with lung cancer. The CDR3 sequence: CASSISSGGRDTQYF. CDR3 DNA sequence: TGTGCCAGCAGCATATCTAGCGGGGGGCGCGATACGCAGTATTTT. The whole variable domain, filled in from reference TRBV7-2 and TRBJ2-3, reads GAGVSQSPSNKVTEKGKDVELRCDPISGHTALYWYRQSLGQGLEFLIYFQGNSAPDKSGLPSDRFSAERTGGSVSTLTIQRTQQEDSAVYLCASSISSGGRDTQYFGPGTRLTVL.